This entry is about one T cell receptor (beta chain). The entry originates in a study of blood T cell repertoires in COVID-19. The overall study: Acute-phase and convalescent COVID-19 samples originated in the United States, Italy and Spain. T cells, B-cell-depleted T cells, or PBMCs supplied cDNA or gDNA.

CDR1 is SGHTA, CDR2 FQGNSA, per germline. The CDR3 extends over 16 amino acids. The V and J ends lost 1 base and 6 bases, in that order; junction bases with no gene match: 5. Authors' processing steps: Estimates of nucleated cell counts were drawn from the amplification of reference gene primers. Sequencing used immunoSEQ multiplex PCR; TCRdb keeps in-frame clones, though not all of them. Clone size and V and J calls were adopted from that table, with D and trimming inferred from the DNA. The sample lists approximately 50,000 clones; about nine tenths were seen once. The material sequenced was peripheral blood. This TCR was recovered from a man between 70 and 80 years old with acute or convalescent COVID-19. V gene TRBV7-2 combines with J gene TRBJ1-6; 8 nucleotides agree with TRBD1. The CDR3 sequence is CASSLDQGAGNSPLHF. The CDR3 bases are TGTGCCAGCAGCTTAGACCAGGGGGCAGGTAATTCACCCCTCCACTTT.